The clone carrying this TCR beta chain was counted ten times or more. This specimen comes from a study of T cells in Graves' hyperthyroidism and ophthalmopathy. The CDR3 regions of TCR beta were amplified from RNA transcripts. The HTBI primer set drove a first-round RT-PCR of the TCR CDR3. TCRdb fed the multiplex PCR reads into MiXCR, producing one record per CDR3 protein. Of over 350,000 distinct CDR3 sequences in the sample, more than 13% were seen once. The germline V gene has CDR1 DFQATT and CDR2 SNEGSKA (reference sequence). This CDR3 contains 12 residues. V was shortened by 3 bases and J by 5 bases, with 11 bases between the two germline ends. Using 10 ml of fresh peripheral blood, PBMCs were prepared.

Sequenced sample: blood. The origin of this receptor is a man aged 50 to 59 with Graves' ophthalmopathy. The chain has TRBV20-1 and TRBJ2-7, with D possibly matching TRBD2 (5 bases). CDR3 DNA sequence: TGCAGTGCTAGTGGACTTTACGACGAGCAGTACTTC. It translates to CSASGLYDEQYF.